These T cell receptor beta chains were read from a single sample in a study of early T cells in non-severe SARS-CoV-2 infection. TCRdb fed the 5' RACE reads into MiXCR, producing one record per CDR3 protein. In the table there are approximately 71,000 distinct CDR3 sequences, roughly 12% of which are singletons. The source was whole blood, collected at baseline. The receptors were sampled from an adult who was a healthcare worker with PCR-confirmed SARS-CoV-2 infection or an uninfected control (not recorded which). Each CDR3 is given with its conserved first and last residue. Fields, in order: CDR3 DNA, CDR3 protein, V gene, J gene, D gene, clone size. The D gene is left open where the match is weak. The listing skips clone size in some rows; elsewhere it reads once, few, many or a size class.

TGTGCCAGCAGCCAAGTTGGGGACAGCCCCTACGAGCAGTACTTC	CASSQVGDSPYEQYF	TRBV4-2	TRBJ2-7	TRBD1	many
TGCGCCAGCAGCTTGGATCAGGGGCGAGTTCCACAAGAGCAGTACTTC	CASSLDQGRVPQEQYF	TRBV5-1	TRBJ2-7	-	-
TGCGCCAGCACTGAAGGGGGCCAGAACACTGAAGCTTTCTTT	CASTEGGQNTEAFF	TRBV5-1	TRBJ1-1	TRBD1	many
TGTGCCAGCAGCCGCCTGTTGGTGAGCTCCTACAATGAGCAGTTCTTC	CASSRLLVSSYNEQFF	TRBV6-2/TRBV6-3	TRBJ2-1	-	few
TGTGCCAGCAGTTACGGGTGGTCTCCAGGGAAAGGAAAAAATGGCTACACCTTC	CASSYGWSPGKGKNGYTF	TRBV6-5	TRBJ1-2	-	-
TGTGCCAGCACCCGAGGGGGCCCTCGGGGTAATTCACCCCTCCACTTT	CASTRGGPRGNSPLHF	TRBV7-9	TRBJ1-6	TRBD1	few
TGCGCCAGCAGCCAGCGGACAGGGACTGAAGCTTTCTTT	CASSQRTGTEAFF	TRBV4-3	TRBJ1-1	TRBD1	once
TGTGCCAGCAGCTTCCGAATGGGGGACGGCCACTACGAGCAGTACTTC	CASSFRMGDGHYEQYF	TRBV7-9	TRBJ2-7	-	-
TGTGCCAGCAGCTCCATCCGGGGGGCGCCGGGTTCCTACGAGCAGTACTTC	CASSSIRGAPGSYEQYF	TRBV11-2	TRBJ2-7	-	-
TGTGCCAGCTCACCCCCAGGAAGAAGCTCTGGAAACACCATATATTTT	CASSPPGRSSGNTIYF	TRBV18	TRBJ1-3	-	few
TGTGCCAGCAGCCATACAATTCGGGTCGCCTACAATGAGCAGTTCTTC	CASSHTIRVAYNEQFF	TRBV6-1	TRBJ2-1	-	-
TGTGCCAGCAGTGTGGGAGGCCGCTATGGCTACACCTTC	CASSVGGRYGYTF	TRBV2	TRBJ1-2	-	few
TGTGCCAGCATAGAGACAGACCTGGGCATTCAGTACTTC	CASIETDLGIQYF	TRBV28	TRBJ2-4	-	many
TGTGCCAGCAGCTTACTCTACAATGAGCAGTTCTTC	CASSLLYNEQFF	TRBV11-2	TRBJ2-1	-	-
TGTGCCATCAGTGAGTCGATCTCCTACGAGCAGTACTTC	CAISESISYEQYF	TRBV10-3	TRBJ2-7	-	-
TGCGCCAGCAACACATCGGCTAACTATGGCTACACCTTC	CASNTSANYGYTF	TRBV10-1	TRBJ1-2	-	-